This section outlines one T cell receptor beta chain sequence together with its context. As yet, its antigen is unknown. This sample is drawn from a study of CD8 T cells in ankylosing spondylitis. Study conclusions and caveats: Disease-linked clones were CD8+ and relatively rare in peripheral blood. The study looked at matched synovial fluid samples from ankylosing spondylitis patients. Disease-linked clones were reported to be significantly enriched there. Some motif variants had been reported before (in reactive arthritis synovial fluid and blood). What appeared characteristic of ankylosing spondylitis blood was a TCR beta motif of fewer than ten highly homologous variants.

Each CDR3 protein gets one entry after TCRdb re-called the 5' RACE reads with MiXCR. The sample has fewer than 750,000 distinct CDR3 sequences; 15% to 20% are singletons. The CDR3 consists of 13 residues. J was trimmed by 12 bases and V by 0 bases; bases with no gene match: 5. Germline values: CDR1 LNHNV, CDR2 YYDKDF (reference sequence). This clonotype originated in a male donor with ankylosing spondylitis. The sequenced sample consisted of blood, either unsorted or a sorted T cell fraction (not recorded which). The chain couples TRBV15 to TRBJ2-1, with 7 bases matching TRBD2. The CDR3 reads CATSRDGRGRQFF. CDR3 DNA: TGTGCCACCAGCAGAGATGGGAGGGGTAGGCAGTTCTTC.